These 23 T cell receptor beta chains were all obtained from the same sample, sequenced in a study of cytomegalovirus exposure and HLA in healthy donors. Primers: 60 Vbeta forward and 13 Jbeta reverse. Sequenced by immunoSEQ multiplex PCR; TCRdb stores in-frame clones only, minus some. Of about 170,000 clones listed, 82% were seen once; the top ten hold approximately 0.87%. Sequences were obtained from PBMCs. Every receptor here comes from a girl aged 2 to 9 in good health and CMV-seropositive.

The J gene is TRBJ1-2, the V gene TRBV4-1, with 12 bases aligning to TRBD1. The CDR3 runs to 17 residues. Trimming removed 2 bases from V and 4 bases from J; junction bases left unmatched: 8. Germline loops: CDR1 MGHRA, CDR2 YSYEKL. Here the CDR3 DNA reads TGCGCCAGCAGCCAACCGGGACAGGGGGCCGGGGGCTATGGCTACACCTTC. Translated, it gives CASSQPGQGAGGYGYTF.

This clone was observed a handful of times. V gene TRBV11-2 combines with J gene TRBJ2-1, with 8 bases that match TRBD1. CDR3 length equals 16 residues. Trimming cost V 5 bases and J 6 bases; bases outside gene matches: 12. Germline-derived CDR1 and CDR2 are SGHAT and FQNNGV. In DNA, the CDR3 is TGTGCCAGCAGCACAGGGGGGACAGGAATTGGCAATGAGCAGTTCTTC. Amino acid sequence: CASSTGGTGIGNEQFF. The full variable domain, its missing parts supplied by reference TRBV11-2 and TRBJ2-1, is EAGVAQSPRYKIIEKRQSVAFWCNPISGHATLYWYQQILGQGPKLLIQFQNNGVVDDSQLPKDRFSAERLKGVDSTLKIQPAKLEDSAVYLCASSTGGTGIGNEQFFGPGTRLTVL.

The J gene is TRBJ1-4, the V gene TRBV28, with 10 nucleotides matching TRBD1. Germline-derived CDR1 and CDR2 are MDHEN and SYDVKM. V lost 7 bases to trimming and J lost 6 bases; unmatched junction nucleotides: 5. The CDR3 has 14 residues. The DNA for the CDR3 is TGTGCCAGCACCGACAGGGGGCGGGATGAAAAACTGTTTTTT. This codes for CASTDRGRDEKLFF.

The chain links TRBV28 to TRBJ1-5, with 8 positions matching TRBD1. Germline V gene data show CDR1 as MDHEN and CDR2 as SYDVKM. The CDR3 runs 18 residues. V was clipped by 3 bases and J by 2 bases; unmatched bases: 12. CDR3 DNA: TGTGCCAGCAGTTTTCCGGGACAGGAGGAGTGGGGCAATCAGCCCCAGCATTTT. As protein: CASSFPGQEEWGNQPQHF.

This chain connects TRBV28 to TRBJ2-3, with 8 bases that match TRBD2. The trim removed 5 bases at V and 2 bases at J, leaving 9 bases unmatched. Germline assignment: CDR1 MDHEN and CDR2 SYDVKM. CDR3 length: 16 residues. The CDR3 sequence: CASSHTSGKTTDTQYF. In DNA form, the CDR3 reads TGTGCCAGCAGTCACACTAGCGGAAAAACCACAGATACGCAGTATTTT.

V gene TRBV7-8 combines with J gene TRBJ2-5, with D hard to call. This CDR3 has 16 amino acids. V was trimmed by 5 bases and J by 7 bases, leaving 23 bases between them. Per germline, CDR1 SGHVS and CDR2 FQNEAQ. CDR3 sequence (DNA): TGTGCCAGCAGCCCAGACTCTGACGGCCCCCCTGGGACCCAGTACTTC. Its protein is CASSPDSDGPPGTQYF.

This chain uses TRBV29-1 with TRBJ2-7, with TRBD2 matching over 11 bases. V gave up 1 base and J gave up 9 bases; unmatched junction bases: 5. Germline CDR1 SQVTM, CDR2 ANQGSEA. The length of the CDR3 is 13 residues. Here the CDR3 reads CSVEVAGGPGQYF. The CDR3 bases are TGCAGCGTTGAAGTAGCGGGAGGGCCAGGGCAGTACTTC.

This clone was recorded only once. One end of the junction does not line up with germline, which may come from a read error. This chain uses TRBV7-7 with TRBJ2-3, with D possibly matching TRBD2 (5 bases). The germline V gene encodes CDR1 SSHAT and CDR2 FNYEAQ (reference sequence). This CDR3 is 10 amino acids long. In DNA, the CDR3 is TGTGCTAGCAGCATCGAGGGGCAGTATTTT. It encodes CASSIEGQYF.

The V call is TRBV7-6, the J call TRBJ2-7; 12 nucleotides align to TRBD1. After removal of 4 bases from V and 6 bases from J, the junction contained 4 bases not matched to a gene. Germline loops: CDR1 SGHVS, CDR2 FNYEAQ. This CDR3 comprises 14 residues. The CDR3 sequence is CASSSRDRGREQYF. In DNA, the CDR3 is TGTGCCAGCAGCTCCCGGGACAGGGGGCGCGAGCAGTACTTC.

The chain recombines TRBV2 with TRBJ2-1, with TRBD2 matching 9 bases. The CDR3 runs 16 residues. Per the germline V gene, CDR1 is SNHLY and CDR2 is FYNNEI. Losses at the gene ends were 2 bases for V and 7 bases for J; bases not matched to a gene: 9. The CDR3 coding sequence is TGTGCCAGCAGTGAACTGGCTAGCGGGATGAGTAATGAGCAGTTCTTC. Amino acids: CASSELASGMSNEQFF.

CDR3 in amino acids: CASTWDRGDGYTF. The CDR3 DNA reads as TGTGCCAGCACCTGGGACAGGGGCGATGGCTACACCTTC. This chain connects TRBV11-2 to TRBJ1-2; 10 nucleotides agree with TRBD1. With V trimmed by 7 bases and J by 6 bases, 5 bases remained unmatched. Germline lookup yields CDR1 SGHAT and CDR2 FQNNGV. CDR3 length equals 13 residues.

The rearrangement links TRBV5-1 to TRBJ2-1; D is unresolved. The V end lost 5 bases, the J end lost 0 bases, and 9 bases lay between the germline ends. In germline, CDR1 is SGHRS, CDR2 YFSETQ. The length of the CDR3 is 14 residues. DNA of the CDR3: TGCGCCAGCAGGGCCCTCAGCTCCTACAATGAGCAGTTCTTC. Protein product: CASRALSSYNEQFF.

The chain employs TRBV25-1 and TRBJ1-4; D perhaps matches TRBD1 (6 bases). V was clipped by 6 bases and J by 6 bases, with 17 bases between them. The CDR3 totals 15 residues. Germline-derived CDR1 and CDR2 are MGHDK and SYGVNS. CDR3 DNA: TGTGCCAGCAGCCACCAGGGGACCCTTGATGAAAAACTGTTTTTT. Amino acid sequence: CASSHQGTLDEKLFF.

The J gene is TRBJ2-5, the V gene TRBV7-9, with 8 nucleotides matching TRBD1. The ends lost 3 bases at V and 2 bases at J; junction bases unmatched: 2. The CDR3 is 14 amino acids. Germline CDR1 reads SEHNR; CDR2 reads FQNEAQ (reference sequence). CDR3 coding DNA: TGTGCCAGCAGCTTCAGGACAGGGCAAGAGACCCAGTACTTC. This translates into CASSFRTGQETQYF. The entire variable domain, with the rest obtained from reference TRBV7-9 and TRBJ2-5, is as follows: DTGVSQNPRHKITKRGQNVTFRCDPISEHNRLYWYRQTLGQGPEFLTYFQNEAQLEKSRLLSDRFSAERPKGSFSTLEIQRTEQGDSAMYLCASSFRTGQETQYFGPGTRLLVL.

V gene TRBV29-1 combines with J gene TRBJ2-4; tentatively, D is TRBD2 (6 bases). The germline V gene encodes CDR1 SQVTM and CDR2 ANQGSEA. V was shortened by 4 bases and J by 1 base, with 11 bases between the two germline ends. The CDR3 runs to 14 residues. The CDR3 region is CSVGFGGAKNIQYF. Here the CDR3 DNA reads TGCAGCGTTGGGTTTGGGGGGGCCAAAAACATTCAGTACTTC.

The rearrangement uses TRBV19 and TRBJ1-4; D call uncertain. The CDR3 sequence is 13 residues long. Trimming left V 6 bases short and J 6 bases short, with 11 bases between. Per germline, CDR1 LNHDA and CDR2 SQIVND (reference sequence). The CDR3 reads CASRLPPDEKLFF. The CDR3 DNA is TGTGCCAGTAGGCTGCCGCCGGATGAAAAACTGTTTTTT.

CDR3 sequence (DNA): TGTGCCAGCAGCTTAGAGGGGTACTATCAAGAGACCCAGTACTTC. As protein: CASSLEGYYQETQYF. V is TRBV7-2 and J is TRBJ2-5, with D possibly being TRBD1 (5 bases). Germline CDR1 is SGHTA and CDR2 is FQGNSA. CDR3 length: 15 amino acids. V lost 1 base, J lost 2 bases, and 11 bases lay in between.

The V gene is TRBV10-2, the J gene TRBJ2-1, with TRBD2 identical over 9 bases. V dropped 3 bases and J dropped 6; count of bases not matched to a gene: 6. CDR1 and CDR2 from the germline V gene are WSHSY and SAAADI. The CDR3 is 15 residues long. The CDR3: CASSDRGRAINEQFF. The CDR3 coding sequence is TGCGCCAGCAGTGACCGCGGGAGGGCCATCAATGAGCAGTTCTTC.

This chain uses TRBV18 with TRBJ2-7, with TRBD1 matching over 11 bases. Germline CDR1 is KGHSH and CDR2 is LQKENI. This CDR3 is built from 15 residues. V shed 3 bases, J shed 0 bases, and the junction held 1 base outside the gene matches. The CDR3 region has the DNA TGTGCCAGCTCACCGGGACAGGGGGTCTCCTACGAGCAGTACTTC. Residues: CASSPGQGVSYEQYF.

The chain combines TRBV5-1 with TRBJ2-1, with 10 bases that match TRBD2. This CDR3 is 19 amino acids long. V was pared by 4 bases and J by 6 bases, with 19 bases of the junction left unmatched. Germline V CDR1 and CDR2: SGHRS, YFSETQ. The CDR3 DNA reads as TGCGCCAGCAGCACCGCTAGCGGGAGACGTCCTCTGGTGGGCAATGAGCAGTTCTTC. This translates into CASSTASGRRPLVGNEQFF.

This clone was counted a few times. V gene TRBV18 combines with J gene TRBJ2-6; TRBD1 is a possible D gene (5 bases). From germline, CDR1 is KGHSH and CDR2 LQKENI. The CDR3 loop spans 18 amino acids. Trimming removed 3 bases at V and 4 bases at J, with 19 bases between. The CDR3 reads CASSPSGPGLTGANVLTF. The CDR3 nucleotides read TGTGCCAGCTCACCCTCGGGCCCAGGGCTAACCGGGGCCAACGTCCTGACTTTC.

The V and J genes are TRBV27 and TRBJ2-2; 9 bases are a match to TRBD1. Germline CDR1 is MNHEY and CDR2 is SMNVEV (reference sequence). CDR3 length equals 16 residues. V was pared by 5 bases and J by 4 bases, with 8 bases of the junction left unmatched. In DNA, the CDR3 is TGTGCCAGCAGTGGGGTAGGACAGGGGATCACCGGGGAGCTGTTTTTT. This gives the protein CASSGVGQGITGELFF.

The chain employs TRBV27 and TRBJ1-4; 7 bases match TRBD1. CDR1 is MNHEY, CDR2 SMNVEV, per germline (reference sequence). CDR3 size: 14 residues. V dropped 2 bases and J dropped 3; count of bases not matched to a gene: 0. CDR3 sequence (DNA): TGTGCCAGCAGTTTACAGGGGGCTAATGAAAAACTGTTTTTT. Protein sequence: CASSLQGANEKLFF.